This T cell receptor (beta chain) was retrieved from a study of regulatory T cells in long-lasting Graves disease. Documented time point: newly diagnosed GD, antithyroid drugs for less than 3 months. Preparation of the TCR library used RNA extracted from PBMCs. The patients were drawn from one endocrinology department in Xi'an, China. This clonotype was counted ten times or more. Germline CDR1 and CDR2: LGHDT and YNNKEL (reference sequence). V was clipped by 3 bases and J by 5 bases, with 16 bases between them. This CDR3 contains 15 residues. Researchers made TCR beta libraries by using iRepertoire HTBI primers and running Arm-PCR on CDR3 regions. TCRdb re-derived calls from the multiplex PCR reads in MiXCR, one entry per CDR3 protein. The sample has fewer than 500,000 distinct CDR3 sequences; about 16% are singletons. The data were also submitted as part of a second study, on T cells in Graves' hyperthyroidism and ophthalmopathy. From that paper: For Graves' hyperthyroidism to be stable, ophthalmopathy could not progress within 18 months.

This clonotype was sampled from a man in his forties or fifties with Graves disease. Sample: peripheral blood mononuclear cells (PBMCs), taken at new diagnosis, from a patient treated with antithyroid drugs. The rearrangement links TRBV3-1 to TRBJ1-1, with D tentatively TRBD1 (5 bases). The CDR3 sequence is CASSHGRGTWTEAFF. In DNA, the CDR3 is TGTGCCAGCAGCCACGGAAGGGGTACGTGGACTGAAGCTTTCTTT.